This T cell receptor beta chain was profiled in a study of blood T cell repertoires in COVID-19. In the study overall: Sites across the United States, Italy and Spain contributed samples from acute and convalescent COVID-19.

Germline lookup yields CDR1 SNHLY and CDR2 FYNNEI. The CDR3 extends over 14 amino acids. The junction had 10 bases not matched to a gene; V was cut back by 8 bases and J by 5 bases. Assay used: immunoSEQ multiplex PCR; TCRdb lists only in-frame clones, some missing. The sample lists 40,000 or so clones; about 70% were seen once. This rearrangement joins TRBV2 to TRBJ2-3; 7 bases are shared with TRBD1. The TCR was taken from an elderly man with acute or convalescent COVID-19. Sequenced material: peripheral blood. DNA for the CDR3: TGTGCCAGCGCCCGGACAGGTTCTGGAGATACGCAGTATTTT. As protein: CASARTGSGDTQYF.